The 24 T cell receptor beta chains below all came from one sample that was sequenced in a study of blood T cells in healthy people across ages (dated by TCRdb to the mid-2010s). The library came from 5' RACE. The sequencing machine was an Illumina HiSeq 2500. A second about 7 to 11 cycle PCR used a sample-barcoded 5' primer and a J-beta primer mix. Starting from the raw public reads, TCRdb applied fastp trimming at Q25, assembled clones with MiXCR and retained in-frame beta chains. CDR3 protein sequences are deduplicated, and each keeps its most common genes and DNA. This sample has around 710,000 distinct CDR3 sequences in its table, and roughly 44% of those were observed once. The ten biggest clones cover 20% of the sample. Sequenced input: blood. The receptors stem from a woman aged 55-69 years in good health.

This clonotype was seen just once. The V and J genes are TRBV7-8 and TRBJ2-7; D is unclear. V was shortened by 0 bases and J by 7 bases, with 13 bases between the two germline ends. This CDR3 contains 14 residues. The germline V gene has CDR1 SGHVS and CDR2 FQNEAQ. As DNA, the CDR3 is TGTGCCAGCAGCTTAGCGTCCAGACCCAATGAGCAGTACTTC. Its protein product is CASSLASRPNEQYF.

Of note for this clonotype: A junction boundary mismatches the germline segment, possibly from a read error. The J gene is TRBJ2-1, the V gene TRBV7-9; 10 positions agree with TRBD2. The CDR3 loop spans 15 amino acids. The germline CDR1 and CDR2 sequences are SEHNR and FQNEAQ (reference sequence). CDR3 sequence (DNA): TGTACCAGCAGCCTCCTTAGCGGGGGGTTTGATGAGCAGTTCTTC. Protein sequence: CTSSLLSGGFDEQFF.

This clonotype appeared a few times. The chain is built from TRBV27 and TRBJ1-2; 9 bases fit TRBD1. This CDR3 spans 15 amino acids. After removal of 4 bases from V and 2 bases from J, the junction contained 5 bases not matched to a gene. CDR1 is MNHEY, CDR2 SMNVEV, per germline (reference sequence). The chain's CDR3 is CASSSKGTGNYGYTF. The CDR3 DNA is TGTGCCAGCAGTTCAAAGGGGACAGGGAACTATGGCTACACCTTC.

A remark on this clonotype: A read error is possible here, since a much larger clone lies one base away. The CDR3 DNA reads as TGTGTCAGCAGCCCTCCGTCAGATACGCAGTATTTT. Translating it yields CVSSPPSDTQYF. The chain recombines TRBV11-1 with TRBJ2-3; D gene unclear. Looked up from germline, CDR1 is SGHAT and CDR2 is FQDESV (reference sequence). There are 12 residues in the CDR3.

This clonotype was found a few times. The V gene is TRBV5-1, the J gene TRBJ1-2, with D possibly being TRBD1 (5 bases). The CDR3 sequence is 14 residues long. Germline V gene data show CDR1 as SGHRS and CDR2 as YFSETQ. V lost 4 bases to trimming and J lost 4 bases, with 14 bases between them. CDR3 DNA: TGCGCCAGCAGCGTCCGGGACGGCCCCTATGGCTACACCTTC. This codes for CASSVRDGPYGYTF.

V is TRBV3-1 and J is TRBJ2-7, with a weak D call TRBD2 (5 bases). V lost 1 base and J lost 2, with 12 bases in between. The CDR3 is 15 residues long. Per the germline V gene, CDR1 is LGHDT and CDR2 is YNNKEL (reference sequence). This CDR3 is CASSQGSGKPYEQYF. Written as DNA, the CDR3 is TGTGCCAGCAGCCAAGGAAGCGGCAAACCCTACGAGCAGTACTTC.

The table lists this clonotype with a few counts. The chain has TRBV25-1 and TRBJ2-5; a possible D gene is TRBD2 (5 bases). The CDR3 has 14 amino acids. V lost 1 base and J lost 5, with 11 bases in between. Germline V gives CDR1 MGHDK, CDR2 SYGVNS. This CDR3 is CASSESTRRETQYF. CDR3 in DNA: TGTGCCAGCAGTGAATCAACCCGGAGGGAGACCCAGTACTTC.

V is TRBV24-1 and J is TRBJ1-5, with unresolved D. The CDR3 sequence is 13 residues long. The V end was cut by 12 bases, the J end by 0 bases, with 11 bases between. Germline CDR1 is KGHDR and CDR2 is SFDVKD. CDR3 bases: TGTGCCGCGGCTGGGGATAGCAATCAGCCCCAGCATTTT. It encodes CAAAGDSNQPQHF.

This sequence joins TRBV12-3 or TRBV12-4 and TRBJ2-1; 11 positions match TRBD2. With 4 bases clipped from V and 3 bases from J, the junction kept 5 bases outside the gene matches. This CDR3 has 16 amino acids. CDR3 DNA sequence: TGTGCCAGCAGTTCGTTAGCGGGAGGGATCTACAATGAGCAGTTCTTC. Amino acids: CASSSLAGGIYNEQFF.

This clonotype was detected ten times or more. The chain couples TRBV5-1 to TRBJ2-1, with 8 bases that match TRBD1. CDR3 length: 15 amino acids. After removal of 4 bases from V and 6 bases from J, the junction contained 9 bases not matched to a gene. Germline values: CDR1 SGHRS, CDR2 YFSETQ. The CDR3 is CASSTGQGPSNEQFF. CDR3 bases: TGCGCCAGCAGCACTGGACAGGGTCCGTCCAATGAGCAGTTCTTC.

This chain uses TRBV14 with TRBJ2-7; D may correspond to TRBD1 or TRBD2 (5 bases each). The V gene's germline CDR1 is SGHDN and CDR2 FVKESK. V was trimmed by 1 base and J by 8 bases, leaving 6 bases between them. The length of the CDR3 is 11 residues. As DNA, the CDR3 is TGTGCCAGCAGCCAAGGGGGGAAGCAGTACTTC. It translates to CASSQGGKQYF.

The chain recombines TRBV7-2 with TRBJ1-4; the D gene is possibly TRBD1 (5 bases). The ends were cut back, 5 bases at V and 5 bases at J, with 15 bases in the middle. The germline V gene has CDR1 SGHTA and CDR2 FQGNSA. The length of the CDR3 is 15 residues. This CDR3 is CASSPKGAMNEKLFF. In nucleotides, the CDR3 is TGTGCCAGCAGCCCCAAAGGGGCAATGAATGAAAAACTGTTTTTT.

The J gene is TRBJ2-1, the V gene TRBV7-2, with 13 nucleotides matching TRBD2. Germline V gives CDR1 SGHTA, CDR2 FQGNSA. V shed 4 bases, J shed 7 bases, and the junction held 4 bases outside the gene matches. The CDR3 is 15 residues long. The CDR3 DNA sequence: TGTGCCAGCAGCTGGGGGACTAGCGGGACAAATGAGCAGTTCTTC. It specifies CASSWGTSGTNEQFF.

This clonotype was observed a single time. The DNA of the CDR3 is TGTGCCAGCAGTATTGAGGGGACCCGGGGAGAGCAGTACTTC. Translating gives CASSIEGTRGEQYF. The chain uses TRBV6-5 and TRBJ2-4; D is perhaps TRBD1 or TRBD2 (5 bases each). Per germline, CDR1 MNHEY and CDR2 SVGAGI. Between the trimmed V and J ends, which lost 5 bases and 13 bases, there was a span of 21 bases. CDR3 length equals 14 residues.

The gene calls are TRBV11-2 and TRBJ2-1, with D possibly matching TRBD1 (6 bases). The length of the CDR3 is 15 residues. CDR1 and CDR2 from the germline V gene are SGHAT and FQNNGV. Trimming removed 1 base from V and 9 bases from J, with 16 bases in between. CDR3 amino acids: CASSLAAGRGAEQFF. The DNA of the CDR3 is TGTGCCAGCAGCTTAGCCGCCGGCAGGGGTGCTGAGCAGTTCTTC.

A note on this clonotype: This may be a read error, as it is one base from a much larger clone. The CDR3 loop reads CASSYSVEQFF. In DNA, the CDR3 is TGTGCCAGCAGTTACTCGGTTGAGCAGTTCTTC. The chain combines TRBV6-6 with TRBJ2-1, with D unclear. Looked up from germline, CDR1 is MNHNY and CDR2 is SVGAGI (reference sequence). This CDR3 region has 11 residues. V was shortened by 0 bases and J by 9 bases, with 3 bases between the two germline ends.

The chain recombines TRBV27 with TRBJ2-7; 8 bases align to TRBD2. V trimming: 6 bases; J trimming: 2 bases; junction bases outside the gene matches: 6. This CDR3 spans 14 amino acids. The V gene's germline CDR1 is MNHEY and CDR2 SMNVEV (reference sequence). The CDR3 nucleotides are TGTGCCAGCAGGCTGGATAGCGGGACCTACGAGCAGTACTTC. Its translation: CASRLDSGTYEQYF.

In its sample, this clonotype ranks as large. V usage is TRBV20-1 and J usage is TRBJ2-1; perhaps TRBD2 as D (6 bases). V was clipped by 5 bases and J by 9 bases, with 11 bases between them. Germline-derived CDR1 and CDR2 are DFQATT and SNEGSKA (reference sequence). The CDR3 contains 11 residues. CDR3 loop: CSALAGSEQFF. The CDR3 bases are TGCAGTGCTTTGGCCGGGAGTGAGCAGTTCTTC.

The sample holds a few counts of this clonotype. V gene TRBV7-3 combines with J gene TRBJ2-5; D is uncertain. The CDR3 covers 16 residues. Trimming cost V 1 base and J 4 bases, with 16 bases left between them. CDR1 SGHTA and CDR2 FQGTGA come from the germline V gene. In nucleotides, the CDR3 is TGTGCCAGCAGCTTAATTGGCTCGGCCGTTCGAGAGACCCAGTACTTC. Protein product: CASSLIGSAVRETQYF.

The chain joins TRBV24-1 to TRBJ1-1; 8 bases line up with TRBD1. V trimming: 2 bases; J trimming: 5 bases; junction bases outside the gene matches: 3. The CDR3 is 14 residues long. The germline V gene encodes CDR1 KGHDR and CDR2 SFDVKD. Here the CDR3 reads CATSDSGGPTEAFF. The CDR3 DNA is TGTGCCACCAGTGATTCAGGGGGCCCAACTGAAGCTTTCTTT.

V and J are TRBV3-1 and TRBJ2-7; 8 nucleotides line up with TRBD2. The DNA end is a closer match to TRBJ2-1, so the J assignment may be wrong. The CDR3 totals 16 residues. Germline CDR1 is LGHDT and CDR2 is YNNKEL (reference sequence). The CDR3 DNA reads TGTGCCAGCAGTCCTACCATGAGCGGGAGCTCCTACGAGCAGTTCTTC. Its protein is CASSPTMSGSSYEQFF.

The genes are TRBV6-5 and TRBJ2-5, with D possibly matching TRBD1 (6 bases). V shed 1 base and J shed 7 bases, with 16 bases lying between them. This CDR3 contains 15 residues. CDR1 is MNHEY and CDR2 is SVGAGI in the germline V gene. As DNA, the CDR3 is TGTGCCAGCAGTTACTTCCAGGGGAGTAGGGGGACCCAGTACTTC. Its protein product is CASSYFQGSRGTQYF.

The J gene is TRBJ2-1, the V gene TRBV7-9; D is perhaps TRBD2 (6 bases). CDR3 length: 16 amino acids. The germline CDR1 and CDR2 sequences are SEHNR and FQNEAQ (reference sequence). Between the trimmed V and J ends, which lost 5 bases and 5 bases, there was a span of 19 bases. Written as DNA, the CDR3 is TGTGCCAGCAGCCCCGGGGGAGGTCGGACACACAATGAGCAGTTCTTC. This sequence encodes CASSPGGGRTHNEQFF. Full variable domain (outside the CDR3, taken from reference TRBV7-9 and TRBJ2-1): DTGVSQNPRHKITKRGQNVTFRCDPISEHNRLYWYRQTLGQGPEFLTYFQNEAQLEKSRLLSDRFSAERPKGSFSTLEIQRTEQGDSAMYLCASSPGGGRTHNEQFFGPGTRLTVL.

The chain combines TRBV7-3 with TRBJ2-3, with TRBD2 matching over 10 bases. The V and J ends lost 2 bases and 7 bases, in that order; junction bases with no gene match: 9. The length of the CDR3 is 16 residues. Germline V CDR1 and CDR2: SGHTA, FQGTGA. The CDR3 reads CASSLPSGGAGNTQYF. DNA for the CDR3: TGTGCCAGCAGCTTACCAAGCGGGGGGGCCGGTAATACGCAGTATTTT.